This entry lists 23 T cell receptor beta chains sequenced from one sample in a study of yellow fever vaccine responses in identical twins. MiXCR was run by TCRdb on the RT-PCR reads, yielding one entry per CDR3 protein. Of about 20,000 distinct CDR3 sequences in the sample, roughly three quarters were seen once. The sample in question was T cells from blood (PBMCs), unsorted or a sorted subset (not recorded which), obtained before or after yellow fever vaccination (not recorded which). These receptors were taken from a woman aged 18-29 years who received the yellow fever vaccine.

The V gene is TRBV12-3 or TRBV12-4, the J gene TRBJ2-5; D not certain. The ends were cut back, 1 base at V and 2 bases at J, with 2 bases in the middle. This CDR3 is built from 12 residues. The CDR3 reads CASSLVQETQYF. In DNA, the CDR3 is TGTGCCAGCAGTTTAGTACAAGAGACCCAGTACTTC.

The chain recombines TRBV13 with TRBJ2-5; 10 bases align to TRBD2. The CDR3 has 16 amino acids. V trimming: 7 bases; J trimming: 2 bases; junction bases outside the gene matches: 10. Per germline, CDR1 PRHDT and CDR2 FYEKMQ (reference sequence). CDR3 DNA: TGTGCCAGCATACGTCTTAGGACTAGCGGTCAAGAGACCCAGTACTTC. Amino acids: CASIRLRTSGQETQYF.

There are a few counts of this clonotype. J is TRBJ2-3 and V is TRBV5-1, with 9 bases lining up with TRBD2. The CDR3 runs 15 residues. Trimming cost V 2 bases and J 2 bases; bases outside gene matches: 3. Germline CDR1 SGHRS, CDR2 YFSETQ. The CDR3 DNA reads TGCGCCAGCAGCTTTAGCGGGGGTTCCACAGATACGCAGTATTTT. It specifies CASSFSGGSTDTQYF. The full variable domain, in which reference TRBV5-1 and TRBJ2-3 provide the parts outside the CDR3, is KAGVTQTPRYLIKTRGQQVTLSCSPISGHRSVSWYQQTPGQGLQFLFEYFSETQRNKGNFPGRFSGRQFSNSRSEMNVSTLELGDSALYLCASSFSGGSTDTQYFGPGTRLTVL.

The chain couples TRBV20-1 to TRBJ1-5, with no clear D. Germline CDR1 reads DFQATT; CDR2 reads SNEGSKA (reference sequence). There are 18 residues in the CDR3. The V end lost 0 bases, the J end lost 2 bases, and 20 bases lay between the germline ends. The DNA of the CDR3 is TGCAGTGCTAGAGATATGCATCGATGGGGTGGGGGCAATCAGCCCCAGCATTTT. This encodes CSARDMHRWGGGNQPQHF.

Points on this clonotype: It is likely a read error, because the conserved phenylalanine at the end of the CDR3 is missing. The chain couples TRBV28 to TRBJ1-2; unclear D gene. V shed 3 bases and J shed 0 bases, with 17 bases lying between them. The CDR3 spans 17 residues. CDR1 and CDR2 (germline): MDHEN, SYDVKM. CDR3 protein: CASSFKGGSRSNYGYTS. In DNA, the CDR3 is TGTGCCAGCAGTTTTAAGGGTGGCTCCCGCTCTAACTATGGCTACACCTCC.

The chain combines TRBV10-1 with TRBJ2-2; 7 bases line up with TRBD1. J lost 6 bases, V lost 2 bases, and 9 bases had no gene match. The germline V gene has CDR1 WNHNN and CDR2 SYGVQD (reference sequence). This CDR3 spans 16 amino acids. The CDR3: CASSEGQAMRPGELFF. For the CDR3, the DNA is TGCGCCAGCAGTGAGGGACAGGCCATGAGACCCGGGGAGCTGTTTTTT.

This clonotype turned up a few times. J is TRBJ2-1 and V is TRBV20-1, with 11 bases fitting TRBD1. Germline values: CDR1 DFQATT, CDR2 SNEGSKA (reference sequence). CDR3 length: 14 residues. The CDR3 DNA sequence: TGCAGGGCAACCACCGGGACAGGGGGGGATGAGCAGTTCTTC. This encodes CRATTGTGGDEQFF.

This sequence joins TRBV24-1 and TRBJ2-3, with 9 bases fitting TRBD2. V lost 6 bases and J lost 3; bases outside the gene matches: 9. The germline gives CDR1 KGHDR, CDR2 SFDVKD. This CDR3 spans 16 amino acids. CDR3 sequence: CATSPRTSAWTDTQYF. In nucleotides, the CDR3 is TGTGCCACCAGTCCGAGGACTAGCGCTTGGACAGATACGCAGTATTTT.

This clonotype was found a few times. The V call is TRBV18, the J call TRBJ1-5; D not resolved. Trimming left V 3 bases short and J 4 bases short, with 7 bases between. CDR3 length: 13 residues. Germline loops: CDR1 KGHSH, CDR2 LQKENI. CDR3 nucleotide sequence: TGTGCCAGCTCACCGGAGAGAAATCAGCCCCAGCATTTT. Its translation is CASSPERNQPQHF.

The chain links TRBV21-1 to TRBJ2-7; the D call TRBD2 from the table was never checked on the DNA. TRBV21-1 is labeled a pseudogene. CDR3 size: 12 residues. The CDR3 coding sequence is TGTGCCAGCAGCAAAGAGGGCCGCGAGCAGTACGTC. Translated: CASSKEGREQYV.

The rearrangement joins TRBV24-1 to TRBJ2-1, with TRBD1 as a possible D gene (6 bases). Germline CDR1 KGHDR, CDR2 SFDVKD. This CDR3 has 16 amino acids. Trimming stripped 5 bases from V and 8 bases from J, with 21 bases between. The CDR3 loop is CATSAVGAGEGHEQFF. CDR3 nucleotide sequence: TGTGCCACCAGTGCAGTGGGGGCGGGCGAAGGTCATGAGCAGTTCTTC.

The chain carries TRBV20-1 and TRBJ2-1, with TRBD2 matching 12 bases. The CDR3 loop spans 16 amino acids. Germline V gives CDR1 DFQATT, CDR2 SNEGSKA (reference sequence). After removal of 1 base from V and 1 base from J, the junction contained 2 bases not matched to a gene. The CDR3 protein is CSARGLAGVSYNEQFF. CDR3 in DNA: TGCAGTGCTAGAGGACTAGCGGGGGTTTCCTACAATGAGCAGTTCTTC.

The rearrangement uses TRBV4-2 and TRBJ2-7, with 8 bases matching TRBD2. The germline V gene encodes CDR1 LGHNA and CDR2 YNFKEQ. This CDR3 comprises 14 residues. V lost 8 bases to trimming and J lost 2 bases; unmatched junction nucleotides: 8. The CDR3 sequence is CASRRGGMPYEQYF. DNA of the CDR3: TGTGCCAGCCGCCGCGGGGGGATGCCCTACGAGCAGTACTTC.

The chain carries TRBV28 and TRBJ2-7, with TRBD1 matching over 8 bases. The J segment lost 0 bases and the V segment lost 7 bases, leaving 8 bases of the junction unmatched. The germline gives CDR1 MDHEN, CDR2 SYDVKM. The CDR3 extends over 15 amino acids. The CDR3 loop is CASTPGGPYSYEQYV. The CDR3 bases are TGTGCCAGCACCCCAGGGGGCCCCTACTCCTACGAGCAGTACGTC.

The chain has TRBV13 and TRBJ2-5; TRBD2 agrees at 8 bases. There are 13 residues in the CDR3. The ends lost 8 bases at V and 3 bases at J; junction bases unmatched: 5. The germline CDR1 and CDR2 sequences are PRHDT and FYEKMQ (reference sequence). DNA for the CDR3: TGTGCCAGCCGCCTCGGGGGGGAAGAGACCCAGTACTTC. The encoded protein is CASRLGGEETQYF.

This rearrangement joins TRBV18 to TRBJ1-4; maybe TRBD1 (6 bases). Trimming stripped 3 bases from V and 6 bases from J, with 17 bases between. CDR1 is KGHSH, CDR2 LQKENI, per germline. The CDR3 consists of 16 residues. CDR3 sequence: CASSPMVGGLDEKLFF. The CDR3 coding sequence is TGTGCCAGCTCACCTATGGTTGGGGGGCTCGATGAAAAACTGTTTTTT.

The chain employs TRBV29-1 and TRBJ2-7; D may correspond to TRBD1 or TRBD2 (5 bases each). V lost 3 bases to trimming and J lost 3 bases, with 9 bases between them. The CDR3 loop spans 12 amino acids. Germline loops: CDR1 SQVTM, CDR2 ANQGSEA. DNA for the CDR3: TGCAGCGTTGAGGGGGAAAACTACGAGCAGTACTTC. Its protein product is CSVEGENYEQYF.

The chain combines TRBV29-1 with TRBJ2-7; 9 nucleotides align to TRBD2. V lost 3 bases, J lost 2 bases, and 2 bases stayed unmatched. Germline values: CDR1 SQVTM, CDR2 ANQGSEA. CDR3 length equals 13 residues. DNA of the CDR3: TGCAGCGTTGAGACTAGCGGTCCCTACGAGCAGTACTTC. This encodes CSVETSGPYEQYF.

The J gene is TRBJ1-2, the V gene TRBV10-3; a weak D match, TRBD1 (5 bases). The CDR3 length is 12 residues. Germline V CDR1 and CDR2: ENHRY, SYGVKD. The V gene lost 4 bases and the J gene lost 8 bases, with 11 bases spanning the gap. CDR3 sequence (DNA): TGTGCCATCAGTGTTGAGGGGCTGGGCTACACCTTC. This sequence encodes CAISVEGLGYTF.

The chain combines TRBV6-1 with TRBJ2-1; no firm D call. The CDR3 totals 16 residues. CDR1 and CDR2 (germline): MNHNS, SASEGT. With 6 bases removed from V and 3 bases from J, the gap between germline ends came to 18 bases. The CDR3, as DNA: TGTGCCAGCAGCTCCACCCCTCGCACCAGCTACAATGAGCAGTTCTTC. Translated, it gives CASSSTPRTSYNEQFF.

In this sample, this clonotype turned up once. This chain connects TRBV19 to TRBJ2-1; maybe TRBD2 (5 bases). The CDR3 has 13 residues. V was shortened by 6 bases and J by 10 bases, with 16 bases between the two germline ends. Germline V gene lookup returns CDR1 LNHDA and CDR2 SQIVND (reference sequence). The CDR3 coding sequence is TGTGCCAGTAGCACGAGGGTTTTGGGCGAGCAGTTCTTC. The encoded protein is CASSTRVLGEQFF.

The chain has TRBV19 and TRBJ2-7, with D tentatively TRBD1 (5 bases). The CDR3 has 13 amino acids. CDR1 LNHDA and CDR2 SQIVND come from the germline V gene (reference sequence). Trimming cost V 4 bases and J 0 bases, with 7 bases left between them. Written as DNA, the CDR3 is TGTGCCAGTAGTAAGGGGAACTCCTACGAGCAGTACTTC. Encoded protein: CASSKGNSYEQYF.

The V call is TRBV18, the J call TRBJ2-7, with TRBD1 identical over 7 bases. CDR3 length: 13 residues. Germline CDR1 reads KGHSH; CDR2 reads LQKENI. J lost 2 bases, V lost 4 bases, and 2 bases had no gene match. CDR3 loop: CASSLTGAYEQYF. The CDR3 nucleotides read TGTGCCAGCTCACTCACAGGGGCCTACGAGCAGTACTTC.